This T cell receptor beta chain was captured in a study of blood T cells in healthy people across ages. The wider study: Using template switching, researchers captured about one barcoded beta molecule for each two T cells.

Alongside a J-beta primer mix, a sample-barcoded 5' primer served in a second PCR lasting roughly 7 to 11 cycles. The yield of each sample was at least 2.5 million CDR3-containing paired-end reads. TCRdb redid the calling of the 5' RACE reads with MiXCR, one entry per CDR3 protein. The profile shows about 540,000 distinct CDR3 sequences, approximately 25% of them singletons. Germline loops: CDR1 DFQATT, CDR2 SNEGSKA (reference sequence). The CDR3 loop spans 15 amino acids. Trimming pared 4 bases from V and 0 bases from J, leaving 13 bases between. The same sample was also studied in work on T cells of mothers and their children. As that report states: A few healthy Caucasian mothers and their six children donated.

The material sequenced was blood. The receptor was isolated from a boy younger than 18 in good health. The chain carries TRBV20-1 and TRBJ1-5; D unresolved. In nucleotides, the CDR3 is TGCAGTGCTACCCCGACCGAGTATAGCAATCAGCCCCAGCATTTT. Translating gives CSATPTEYSNQPQHF.